These 19 T cell receptor beta chains share one sample of origin, sequenced in a study of T-cell memory formation after mild COVID-19. MiXCR was run by TCRdb on the 5' RACE reads, yielding one entry per CDR3 protein. The sample includes about 340,000 distinct CDR3 sequences, around 13% of them seen just once. Material for sequencing was PBMCs or a T cell subset sorted from them (not recorded which). The receptors derive from a man between 18 and 35 years old who had mild COVID-19 (a few samples of this study predate the infection). Cell type and time point are not known.

This clonotype was seen more than once but under ten times. The chain links TRBV7-2 to TRBJ1-2; possible D gene TRBD1, 5 bases. Germline V gene lookup returns CDR1 SGHTA and CDR2 FQGNSA. The length of the CDR3 is 16 residues. V was shortened by 4 bases and J by 6 bases, with 21 bases between the two germline ends. The CDR3 loop is CASSSDSRLPRDGYTF. The CDR3 coding sequence is TGTGCCAGCAGCTCCGACTCCAGGCTCCCCAGGGATGGCTACACCTTC.

The rearrangement joins TRBV4-2 to TRBJ2-7; D is unclear. The germline V gene encodes CDR1 LGHNA and CDR2 YNFKEQ. V lost 4 bases and J lost 6, with 4 bases in between. The CDR3 spans 10 residues. The CDR3 reads CASSPVEQYV. As DNA, the CDR3 is TGTGCCAGCAGCCCCGTCGAGCAGTACGTC.

This clonotype was detected a few times. The chain employs TRBV6-2 or TRBV6-3 and TRBJ2-1, with 11 nucleotides matching TRBD2. The CDR3 runs to 15 residues. J lost 6 bases, V lost 6 bases, and 7 bases had no gene match. Germline CDR1 and CDR2: MNHEY and SVGEGT. Here the CDR3 DNA reads TGTGCCAGCAGCCCCGGCGGACTAGCGGGCAATGAGCAGTTCTTC. Its protein is CASSPGGLAGNEQFF.

This clonotype was seen only a few times. The chain links TRBV5-1 to TRBJ2-1, with 9 nucleotides matching TRBD2. Germline CDR1 and CDR2: SGHRS and YFSETQ. The CDR3 length is 15 residues. V was pared by 1 base and J by 6 bases, with 5 bases of the junction left unmatched. This chain's CDR3 is CASSLWLAGVNEQFF. The CDR3 DNA reads TGCGCCAGCAGCTTGTGGTTAGCGGGGGTCAATGAGCAGTTCTTC.

This clonotype was seen ten or more times. CDR3 sequence reads: CASSLRASGGRETQYF. In nucleotides, the CDR3 is TGTGCCAGCAGCTTACGTGCTAGCGGGGGCCGAGAGACCCAGTACTTC. The chain uses TRBV7-9 and TRBJ2-5; 10 bases align to TRBD2. This CDR3 comprises 16 residues. The germline gives CDR1 SEHNR, CDR2 FQNEAQ (reference sequence). V lost 2 bases to trimming and J lost 4 bases; unmatched junction nucleotides: 7.

This clonotype was observed a handful of times. The rearrangement uses TRBV4-1 and TRBJ1-1; D might be TRBD1 (5 bases). CDR3 length: 15 amino acids. Germline V CDR1 and CDR2: MGHRA, YSYEKL. Trimming stripped 0 bases from V and 3 bases from J, with 11 bases between. CDR3 DNA sequence: TGCGCCAGCAGCCAAGATACCGGGGGGTACACTGAAGCTTTCTTT. Amino acid sequence: CASSQDTGGYTEAFF.

This clonotype has more than one count but fewer than ten. The chain combines TRBV28 with TRBJ1-2, with 9 positions matching TRBD1. The V gene's germline CDR1 is MDHEN and CDR2 SYDVKM. This CDR3 has 15 residues. V lost 6 bases, J lost 2 bases, and 7 bases stayed unmatched. This CDR3 reads CASSRPGQGNYGYTF. In DNA form, the CDR3 reads TGTGCCAGCAGCCGCCCGGGACAGGGAAACTATGGCTACACCTTC.

The J gene is TRBJ2-5, the V gene TRBV5-6; no firm D call. Germline loops: CDR1 SGHDT, CDR2 YYEEEE. Trimming removed 4 bases at V and 2 bases at J, with 12 bases between. The CDR3 has 14 residues. The CDR3 region is CASSRPGLQETQYF. DNA of the CDR3: TGTGCCAGCAGCAGGCCGGGCCTTCAAGAGACCCAGTACTTC.

This clonotype was seen ten or more times. This chain uses TRBV5-1 with TRBJ2-2; 7 positions match TRBD1. V trimming: 4 bases; J trimming: 3 bases; junction bases outside the gene matches: 0. This CDR3 has 13 residues. Germline CDR1 reads SGHRS; CDR2 reads YFSETQ. This CDR3 is CASSGTDTGELFF. The DNA of the CDR3 is TGCGCCAGCAGCGGGACAGACACCGGGGAGCTGTTTTTT.

This clonotype has only a few counts. The rearrangement links TRBV18 to TRBJ2-7; 8 bases align to TRBD1. The CDR3 is 14 amino acids. Looked up from germline, CDR1 is KGHSH and CDR2 is LQKENI. Trimming removed 4 bases from V and 3 bases from J; junction bases left unmatched: 5. CDR3 DNA: TGTGCCAGCTCACTATCCGGGACAGGCTACGAGCAGTACGTC. Translation: CASSLSGTGYEQYV.

V is TRBV6-5 and J is TRBJ2-7, with D tentatively TRBD1 (6 bases). The CDR3 extends over 13 amino acids. Trimming removed 6 bases from V and 4 bases from J, with 13 bases in between. Per the germline V gene, CDR1 is MNHEY and CDR2 is SVGAGI. Here the CDR3 reads CASSLTGRYEQYF. CDR3 coding DNA: TGTGCCAGCAGCTTGACAGGCCGGTACGAGCAGTACTTC.

This clonotype was observed many times. This chain joins TRBV27 and TRBJ2-7; 7 positions match TRBD1. V dropped 4 bases and J dropped 2; count of bases not matched to a gene: 5. Per germline, CDR1 MNHEY and CDR2 SMNVEV (reference sequence). The CDR3 contains 14 residues. The CDR3 DNA follows: TGTGCCAGCAGTTCACAGGGGTGGGCCTACGAGCAGTACTTC. It translates to CASSSQGWAYEQYF.

The DNA for the CDR3 is TGCAGTGCTAGAGATCCGAGAGGGGGTCCTTTTAATTCACCCCTCCACTTT. Its translation: CSARDPRGGPFNSPLHF. This rearrangement joins TRBV20-1 to TRBJ1-6; D perhaps matches TRBD1 (6 bases). Germline CDR1 and CDR2: DFQATT and SNEGSKA (reference sequence). The ends were cut back, 0 bases at V and 6 bases at J, with 18 bases in the middle. The CDR3 is made up of 17 amino acids.

This clonotype has ten or more counts. The V gene is TRBV7-2, the J gene TRBJ1-1, with D possibly matching TRBD1 (5 bases). Trimming cost V 5 bases and J 8 bases, with 15 bases left between them. The CDR3 is 13 residues long. Germline CDR1 SGHTA, CDR2 FQGNSA. DNA of the CDR3: TGTGCCAGCAGCCCCGAGGCAGGGAGGGAAGCTTTCTTT. Its translation: CASSPEAGREAFF.

This sequence joins TRBV5-6 and TRBJ2-7; 9 bases map to TRBD1. This CDR3 is 14 amino acids long. Looked up from germline, CDR1 is SGHDT and CDR2 is YYEEEE. V shed 3 bases and J 2 bases; nucleotides not matched to a gene: 3. The CDR3 nucleotides are TGTGCCAGCAGCTGGGGACAGGGTACCTACGAGCAGTACGTC. Translation: CASSWGQGTYEQYV.

The rearrangement links TRBV6-1 to TRBJ2-2; 11 bases are a match to TRBD2. This CDR3 has 14 residues. Unmatched junction bases numbered 4, after V lost 6 bases and J lost 7 bases. Germline V gives CDR1 MNHNS, CDR2 SASEGT. The CDR3 region has the DNA TGTGCCAGCAGCTTAGCGGGGGGGCTCGGGGAGCTGTTTTTT. Residues: CASSLAGGLGELFF.

In this sample, this clonotype turned up many times. The chain recombines TRBV7-9 with TRBJ1-5, with D possibly matching TRBD1 (6 bases). This CDR3 region has 14 residues. The germline V and J ends were trimmed by 6 bases and 2 bases, with 11 bases remaining between them. In germline, CDR1 is SEHNR, CDR2 FQNEAQ (reference sequence). CDR3 loop: CASSFSGGNQPQHF. The CDR3 nucleotides are TGTGCCAGCAGTTTTTCAGGGGGCAATCAGCCCCAGCATTTT.

V is TRBV5-1 and J is TRBJ2-2; D not certain. V was trimmed by 4 bases and J by 5 bases, leaving 12 bases between them. In germline, CDR1 is SGHRS, CDR2 YFSETQ. CDR3 size: 14 residues. CDR3 residues: CASSAEDPTGELFF. CDR3 bases: TGCGCCAGCAGCGCCGAGGACCCTACCGGGGAGCTGTTTTTT.

This clonotype has only a few counts. This rearrangement joins TRBV27 to TRBJ1-2; 10 bases line up with TRBD1. J was trimmed by 5 bases and V by 6 bases; bases with no gene match: 9. Germline CDR1 is MNHEY and CDR2 is SMNVEV (reference sequence). The CDR3 sequence is 15 residues long. The CDR3 bases are TGTGCCAGCAGCCGGACAGGGGGAGACTTATATGGCTACACCTTC. Translation gives CASSRTGGDLYGYTF.